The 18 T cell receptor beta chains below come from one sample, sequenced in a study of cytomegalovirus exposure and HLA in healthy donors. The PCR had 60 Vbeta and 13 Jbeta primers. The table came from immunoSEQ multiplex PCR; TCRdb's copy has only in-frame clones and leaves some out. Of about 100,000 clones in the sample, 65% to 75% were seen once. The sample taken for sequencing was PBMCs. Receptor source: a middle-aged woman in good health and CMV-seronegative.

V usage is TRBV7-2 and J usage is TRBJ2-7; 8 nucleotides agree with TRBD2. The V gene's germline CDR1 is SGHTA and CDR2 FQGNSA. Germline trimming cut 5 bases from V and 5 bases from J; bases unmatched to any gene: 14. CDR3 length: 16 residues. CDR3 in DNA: TGTGCCAGCAGCCTTTACCCGGGACTAGAAGGCCACGAGCAGTACTTC. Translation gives CASSLYPGLEGHEQYF.

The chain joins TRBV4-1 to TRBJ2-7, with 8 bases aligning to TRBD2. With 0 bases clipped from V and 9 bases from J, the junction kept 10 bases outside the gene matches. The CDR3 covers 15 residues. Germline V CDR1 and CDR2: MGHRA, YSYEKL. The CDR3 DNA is TGCGCCAGCAGCCAAGATTGGTCGGGAGGGCCGGTGCAGTACTTC. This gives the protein CASSQDWSGGPVQYF.

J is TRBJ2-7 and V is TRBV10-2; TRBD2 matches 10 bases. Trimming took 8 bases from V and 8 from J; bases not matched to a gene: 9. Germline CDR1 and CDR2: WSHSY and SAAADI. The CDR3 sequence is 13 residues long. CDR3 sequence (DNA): TGCGCCAGCGCAGTAGCGGGAGGAGGGAAGCAGTACTTC. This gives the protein CASAVAGGGKQYF.

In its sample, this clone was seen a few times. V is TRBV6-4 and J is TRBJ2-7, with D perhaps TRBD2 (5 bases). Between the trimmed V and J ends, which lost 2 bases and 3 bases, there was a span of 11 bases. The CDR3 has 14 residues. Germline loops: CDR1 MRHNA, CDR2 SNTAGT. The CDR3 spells CASSDREPFYEQYF. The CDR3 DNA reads TGTGCCAGCAGTGACCGGGAACCCTTCTACGAGCAGTACTTC.

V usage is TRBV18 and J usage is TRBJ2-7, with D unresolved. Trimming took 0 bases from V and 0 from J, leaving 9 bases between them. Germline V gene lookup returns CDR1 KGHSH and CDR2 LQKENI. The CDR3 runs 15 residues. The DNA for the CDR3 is TGTGCCAGCTCACCACCGTCCTGGAGCTCCTACGAGCAGTACTTC. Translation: CASSPPSWSSYEQYF.

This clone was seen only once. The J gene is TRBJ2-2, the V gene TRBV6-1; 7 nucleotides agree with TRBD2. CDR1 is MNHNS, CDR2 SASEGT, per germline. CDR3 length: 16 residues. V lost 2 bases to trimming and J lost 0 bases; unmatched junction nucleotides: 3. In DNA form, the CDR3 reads TGTGCCAGCAGTGAAATTGCGGGGGCGAACACCGGGGAGCTGTTTTTT. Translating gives CASSEIAGANTGELFF.

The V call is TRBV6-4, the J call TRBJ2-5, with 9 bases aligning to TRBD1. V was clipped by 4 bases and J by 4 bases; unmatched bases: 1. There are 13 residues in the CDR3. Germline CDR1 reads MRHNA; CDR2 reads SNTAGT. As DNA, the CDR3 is TGTGCCAGCAGTGTGGACAGGGGAGAGACCCAGTACTTC. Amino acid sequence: CASSVDRGETQYF.

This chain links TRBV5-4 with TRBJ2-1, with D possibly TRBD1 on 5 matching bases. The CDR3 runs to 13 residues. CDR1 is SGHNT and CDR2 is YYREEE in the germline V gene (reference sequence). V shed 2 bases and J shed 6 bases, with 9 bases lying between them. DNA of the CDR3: TGTGCCAGCAGCTTAGTAGGGGCCAATGAGCAGTTCTTC. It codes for CASSLVGANEQFF.

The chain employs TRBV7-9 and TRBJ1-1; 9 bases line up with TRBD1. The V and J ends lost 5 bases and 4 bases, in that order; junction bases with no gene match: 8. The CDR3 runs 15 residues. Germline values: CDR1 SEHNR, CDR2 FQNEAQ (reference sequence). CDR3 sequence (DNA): TGTGCCAGCAGCCCTACGGACAGGGGTACCACTGAAGCTTTCTTT. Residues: CASSPTDRGTTEAFF.

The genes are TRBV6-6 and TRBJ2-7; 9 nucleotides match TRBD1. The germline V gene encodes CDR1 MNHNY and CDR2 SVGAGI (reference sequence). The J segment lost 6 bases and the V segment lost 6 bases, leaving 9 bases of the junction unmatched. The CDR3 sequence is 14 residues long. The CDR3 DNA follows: TGTGCCAGCAGACCCGGGACAGGGAGGGGCGAGCAGTACTTC. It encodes CASRPGTGRGEQYF.

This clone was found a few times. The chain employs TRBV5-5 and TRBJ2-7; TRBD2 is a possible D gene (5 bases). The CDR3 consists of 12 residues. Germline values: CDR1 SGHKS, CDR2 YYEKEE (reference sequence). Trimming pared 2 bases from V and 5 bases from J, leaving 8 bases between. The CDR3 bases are TGTGCCAGCAGCTTTGAGGGAAACGAGCAGTACTTC. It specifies CASSFEGNEQYF.

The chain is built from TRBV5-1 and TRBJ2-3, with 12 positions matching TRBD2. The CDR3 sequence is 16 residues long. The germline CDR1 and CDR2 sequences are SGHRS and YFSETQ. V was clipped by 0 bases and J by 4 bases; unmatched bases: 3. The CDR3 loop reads CASSLAASGRADTQYF. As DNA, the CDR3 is TGCGCCAGCAGCTTGGCGGCTAGCGGGAGGGCAGATACGCAGTATTTT.

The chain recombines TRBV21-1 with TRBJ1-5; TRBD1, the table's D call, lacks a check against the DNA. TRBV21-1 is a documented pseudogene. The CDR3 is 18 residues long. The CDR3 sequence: CASSTSTGGDSGNQPQHF. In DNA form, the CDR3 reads TGTGCCAGCAGCACTTCAACAGGGGGAGATAGCGGCAATCAGCCCCAGCATTTT.

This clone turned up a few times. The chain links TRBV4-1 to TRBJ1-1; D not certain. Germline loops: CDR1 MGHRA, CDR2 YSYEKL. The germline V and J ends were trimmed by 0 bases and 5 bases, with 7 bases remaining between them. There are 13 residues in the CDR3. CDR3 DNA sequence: TGCGCCAGCAGCCAAGATCTAGAAACTGAAGCTTTCTTT. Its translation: CASSQDLETEAFF.

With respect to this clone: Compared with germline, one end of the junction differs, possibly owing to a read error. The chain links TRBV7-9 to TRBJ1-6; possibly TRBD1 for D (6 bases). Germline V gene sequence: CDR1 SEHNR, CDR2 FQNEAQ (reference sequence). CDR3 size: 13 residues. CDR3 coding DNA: TGTTCCAGCAGCGCGACTCGGGACACACCCCTCCACTTT. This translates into CSSSATRDTPLHF.

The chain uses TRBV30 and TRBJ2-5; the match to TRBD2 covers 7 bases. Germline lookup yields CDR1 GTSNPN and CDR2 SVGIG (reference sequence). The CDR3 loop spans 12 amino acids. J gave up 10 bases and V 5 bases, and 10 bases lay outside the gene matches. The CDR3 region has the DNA TGTGCCTGGTCCCCTTCCCCGGGGGGCCAGTACTTC. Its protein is CAWSPSPGGQYF.

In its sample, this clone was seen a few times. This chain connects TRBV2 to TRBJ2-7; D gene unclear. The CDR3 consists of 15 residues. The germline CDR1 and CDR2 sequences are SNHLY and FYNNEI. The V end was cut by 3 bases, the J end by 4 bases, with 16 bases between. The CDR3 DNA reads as TGTGCCAGCAGTGAGCTCACCGAGCTGTCGTACGAGCAGTACTTC. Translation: CASSELTELSYEQYF.

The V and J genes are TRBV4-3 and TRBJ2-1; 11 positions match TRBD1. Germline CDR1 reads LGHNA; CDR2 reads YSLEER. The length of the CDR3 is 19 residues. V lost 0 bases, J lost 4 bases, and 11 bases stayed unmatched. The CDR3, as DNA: TGCGCCAGCAGCCAAGATTGGACAGGGGGCTATCTTGGTTACAATGAGCAGTTCTTC. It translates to CASSQDWTGGYLGYNEQFF.